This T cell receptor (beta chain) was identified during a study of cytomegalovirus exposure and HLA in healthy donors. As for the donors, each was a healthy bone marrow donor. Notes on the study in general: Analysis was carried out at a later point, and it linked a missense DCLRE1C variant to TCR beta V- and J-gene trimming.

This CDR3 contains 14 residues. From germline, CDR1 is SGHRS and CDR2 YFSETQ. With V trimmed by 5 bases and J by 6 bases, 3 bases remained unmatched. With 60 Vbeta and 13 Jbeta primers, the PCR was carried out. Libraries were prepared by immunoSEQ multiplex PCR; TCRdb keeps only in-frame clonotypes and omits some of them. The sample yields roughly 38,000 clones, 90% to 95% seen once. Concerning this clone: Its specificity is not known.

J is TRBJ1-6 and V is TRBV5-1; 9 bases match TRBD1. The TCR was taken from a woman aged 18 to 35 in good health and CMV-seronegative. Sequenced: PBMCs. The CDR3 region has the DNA TGCGCCAGCAGGGGACAGGGTGCTAATTCACCCCTCCACTTT. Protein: CASRGQGANSPLHF. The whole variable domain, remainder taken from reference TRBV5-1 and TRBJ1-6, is KAGVTQTPRYLIKTRGQQVTLSCSPISGHRSVSWYQQTPGQGLQFLFEYFSETQRNKGNFPGRFSGRQFSNSRSEMNVSTLELGDSALYLCASRGQGANSPLHFGNGTRLTVT.